This TCR beta chain stems from a study of CD8+CD57+ T cells in acquired aplastic anemia. About the study: Sorting CD4+ and CD8+ cells gave DNA averaging approximately 2.9 ug. Regarding the study as a whole: Between patients and controls, CD8+ Simpson's diversity did not vary significantly.

The CDR3 length is 15 residues. V shed 8 bases and J shed 1 base, with 17 bases lying between them. The germline V gene encodes CDR1 SGHVS and CDR2 FQNEAQ. This clonotype was detected only a few times. The antigen is not known. Genomic DNA was employed as the template in profiling TCR beta VDJ and CDR3. One entry per CDR3 protein results from TCRdb running MiXCR on the reads. Of fewer than 200,000 distinct CDR3 sequences listed, roughly 63% are singletons. The V gene is TRBV7-8, the J gene TRBJ1-1; D remains ambiguous. This clonotype was obtained from a human donor in good health. The sequenced sample consisted of sorted CD4+, CD8+, or CD8+CD57+ T cells (not recorded which) from PBMCs. CDR3 amino acids: CASHSGGEQNTEAFF. As DNA, the CDR3 is TGTGCCAGCCACTCGGGCGGGGAGCAGAACACTGAAGCTTTCTTT. Full variable domain (missing parts from reference TRBV7-8 and TRBJ1-1): GAGVSQSPRYKVAKRGQDVALRCDPISGHVSLFWYQQALGQGPEFLTYFQNEAQLDKSGLPSDRFFAERPEGSVSTLKIQRTQQEDSAVYLCASHSGGEQNTEAFFGQGTRLTVV.